The T cell receptor (beta chain) described here comes from a study of cytomegalovirus exposure and HLA in healthy donors. General observations from the study: Solely CMV serostatus was available to characterize immune exposure. Previously analyzed data showed that most TCR beta V segments were productive at a frequency of about 87% or about 30%. A later analysis showed HLA-associated TCR beta chains outstripping equally common others in clonal expansion.

The primer mix had 60 Vbeta and 13 Jbeta primers. Only in-frame clones appear in the TCRdb table, and some are missing; sequencing was by immunoSEQ multiplex PCR. In the table there are approximately 200,000 clones, 84% of which are singletons. Per the germline V gene, CDR1 is SGHRS and CDR2 is YFSETQ. V lost 4 bases to trimming and J lost 0 bases; unmatched junction nucleotides: 3. This CDR3 has 15 amino acids. A few counts support this clone. Its antigen remains unidentified. The same CDR3 is also encoded by other DNA sequences in this sample. The sequence derives from a boy aged 10-17 years in good health and CMV-seronegative. The chain couples TRBV5-1 to TRBJ2-7; TRBD2 matches at 11 bases. The sample taken for sequencing was PBMCs. CDR3 in amino acids: CASSLTSGASYEQYF. As DNA, the CDR3 is TGCGCCAGCAGCCTGACTAGCGGGGCCTCCTACGAGCAGTACTTC. Full variable domain (missing parts from reference TRBV5-1 and TRBJ2-7): KAGVTQTPRYLIKTRGQQVTLSCSPISGHRSVSWYQQTPGQGLQFLFEYFSETQRNKGNFPGRFSGRQFSNSRSEMNVSTLELGDSALYLCASSLTSGASYEQYFGPGTRLTVT.